This T cell receptor (beta chain) was recovered during a study of control samples from healthy donors and cancer patients. TCRdb keeps only in-frame clones here, not all; method: immunoSEQ multiplex PCR. Of about 130,000 clones listed, approximately 89% were seen once; the top ten hold about 7.6%. The V gene lost 0 bases and the J gene lost 1 base, with 14 bases spanning the gap. The CDR3 extends over 16 amino acids. Germline V gene lookup returns CDR1 SGHRS and CDR2 YFSETQ. V gene TRBV5-1 combines with J gene TRBJ2-7; D not certain. Sequencing was done on a sample of PBMCs. This TCR was sampled from a man between 45 and 60 years old with head and neck cancer. Written as DNA, the CDR3 is TGCGCCAGCAGCTTGGCTCCCCCGGACGGATCCTACGAGCAGTACTTC. Protein: CASSLAPPDGSYEQYF.